The 23 T cell receptor beta chains given below trace back to one sample, sequenced in a study of blood T cell repertoires in COVID-19. Data came from immunoSEQ multiplex PCR; TCRdb stores just in-frame clones and leaves some out. The sample shows approximately 210,000 clones, less than 85% of them seen only once. The sequenced sample was peripheral blood. The receptors stem from a woman older than 75 with acute or convalescent COVID-19.

The chain employs TRBV10-3 and TRBJ2-5, with D tentatively TRBD1 (8 bases). In germline, CDR1 is ENHRY, CDR2 SYGVKD. The V gene lost 3 bases and the J gene lost 1 base, with 18 bases spanning the gap. The CDR3 covers 17 residues. The CDR3 is CAISEPTGGQVQETQYF. Here the CDR3 DNA reads TGTGCCATCAGTGAACCGACGGGGGGACAGGTCCAAGAGACCCAGTACTTC.

This rearrangement joins TRBV3-1 (or the pseudogene TRBV3-2) to TRBJ1-1; D is possibly TRBD1 (5 bases). The CDR3 has 15 residues. CDR1 is LGHDT, CDR2 YNNKEL, per germline (reference sequence). The V end was cut by 2 bases, the J end by 2 bases, with 12 bases between. The CDR3 DNA sequence: TGTGCCAGCAGCCAAAGAACGGGGGGAAACACTGAAGCTTTCTTT. The encoded protein is CASSQRTGGNTEAFF.

This chain uses TRBV7-9 with TRBJ2-7, with D possibly being TRBD2 (6 bases). The CDR3 has 14 residues. Per germline, CDR1 SEHNR and CDR2 FQNEAQ (reference sequence). Trimming left V 1 base short and J 2 bases short, with 9 bases between. CDR3 sequence (DNA): TGTGCCAGCAGCTTAGTCGGGGGACCCTACGAGCAGTACTTC. This gives the protein CASSLVGGPYEQYF.

The CDR3 reads CASRLGGAGYGEQYF. CDR3 coding DNA: TGTGCCAGCCGCTTGGGGGGGGCAGGTTATGGCGAGCAGTACTTC. The chain couples TRBV6-5 to TRBJ2-7, with D maybe TRBD2 (7 bases). Trimming removed 8 bases from V and 6 bases from J, with 23 bases in between. The CDR3 runs 15 residues. Germline CDR1 is MNHEY and CDR2 is SVGAGI.

This clone occurred once. The chain couples TRBV10-2 to TRBJ2-2; a weak D match, TRBD2 (6 bases). CDR1 is WSHSY and CDR2 is SAAADI in the germline V gene. The CDR3 sequence is 14 residues long. V lost 0 bases to trimming and J lost 4 bases, with 6 bases between them. In DNA form, the CDR3 reads TGCGCCAGCAGTGAGTCGGGAGGCACCGGGGAGCTGTTTTTT. Translation: CASSESGGTGELFF.

The V call is TRBV30, the J call TRBJ1-2; D is perhaps TRBD1 (5 bases). V was clipped by 0 bases and J by 4 bases, with 9 bases between them. The V gene's germline CDR1 is GTSNPN and CDR2 SVGIG (reference sequence). The CDR3 is 13 amino acids. CDR3 nucleotide sequence: TGTGCCTGGAGTGTATGGGGGGGCTATGGCTACACCTTC. Amino acids: CAWSVWGGYGYTF.

This rearrangement joins TRBV7-2 to TRBJ1-1; D unresolved. With 0 bases removed from V and 6 bases from J, the gap between germline ends came to 11 bases. The CDR3 loop spans 14 amino acids. Germline loops: CDR1 SGHTA, CDR2 FQGNSA. This chain's CDR3 is CASSLARGWSEAFF. DNA for the CDR3: TGTGCCAGCAGCTTAGCTCGGGGTTGGTCTGAAGCTTTCTTT.

This clone was observed a few times. CDR3 nucleotide sequence: TGCGCCAGCAGTGACCGGGGACTCTCGGGGACTGAAGCTTTCTTT. This gives the protein CASSDRGLSGTEAFF. V and J are TRBV10-1 and TRBJ1-1, with D tentatively TRBD1 (5 bases). Germline CDR1 reads WNHNN; CDR2 reads SYGVQD (reference sequence). The CDR3 has 15 residues. Trimming shortened V by 3 bases and J by 5 bases, and 16 bases separated the two germline ends.

The chain uses TRBV9 and TRBJ2-1; TRBD1 might be the D (6 bases). Trimming removed 4 bases from V and 1 base from J, with 12 bases in between. Germline lookup yields CDR1 SGDLS and CDR2 YYNGEE. The CDR3 length is 15 residues. This chain's CDR3 is CASSLDSRSYNEQFF. The DNA for the CDR3 is TGTGCCAGCAGCTTGGACAGCCGATCCTACAATGAGCAGTTCTTC.

V and J are TRBV3-1 (or the pseudogene TRBV3-2) and TRBJ2-5; TRBD2 matches at 12 bases. V lost 3 bases to trimming and J lost 3 bases; unmatched junction nucleotides: 5. The CDR3 length is 16 residues. Germline loops: CDR1 LGHDT, CDR2 YNNKEL (reference sequence). The CDR3 DNA sequence: TGTGCCAGCAGCCAGGGCTCTAGCGGGGGGGAAGAGACCCAGTACTTC. Translation: CASSQGSSGGEETQYF.

The chain employs TRBV20-1 and TRBJ1-1; TRBD1 agrees at 8 bases. The junction had 9 bases not matched to a gene; V was cut back by 3 bases and J by 6 bases. CDR1 is DFQATT, CDR2 SNEGSKA, per germline (reference sequence). This CDR3 is 14 amino acids long. The CDR3 sequence: CSASGPGQVAEAFF. As DNA, the CDR3 is TGCAGTGCTAGTGGGCCGGGACAGGTAGCTGAAGCTTTCTTT.

This chain links TRBV7-2 with TRBJ1-1, with 10 bases matching TRBD1. CDR1 and CDR2 (germline): SGHTA, FQGNSA. The CDR3 totals 15 residues. V trimming: 5 bases; J trimming: 0 bases; junction bases outside the gene matches: 3. The CDR3 bases are TGTGCCAGCAGCGTGGGACAGGGGATGAACACTGAAGCTTTCTTT. Translation gives CASSVGQGMNTEAFF.

The chain links TRBV3-1 (or the pseudogene TRBV3-2) to TRBJ1-4, with 10 bases fitting TRBD1. This CDR3 contains 15 residues. Looked up from germline, CDR1 is LGHDT and CDR2 is YNNKEL (reference sequence). The V gene end was trimmed by 2 bases and the J gene end by 7 bases; junction bases not matched to a gene: 4. CDR3 residues: CASSQTGTGVEKLFF. The CDR3 DNA follows: TGTGCCAGCAGCCAAACCGGGACAGGGGTTGAAAAACTGTTTTTT.

This sequence joins TRBV29-1 and TRBJ2-5; perhaps TRBD2 as D (5 bases). V lost 5 bases and J lost 2, with 9 bases in between. CDR3 size: 12 residues. CDR1 and CDR2 from the germline V gene are SQVTM and ANQGSEA. The CDR3 is CSVSDSQETQYF. The CDR3 nucleotides are TGCAGCGTTTCGGACTCACAAGAGACCCAGTACTTC. The complete variable domain, with remaining parts taken from reference TRBV29-1 and TRBJ2-5, reads SAVISQKPSRDICQRGTSLTIQCQVDSQVTMMFWYRQQPGQSLTLIATANQGSEATYESGFVIDKFPISRPNLTFSTLTVSNMSPEDSSIYLCSVSDSQETQYFGPGTRLLVL.

This chain joins TRBV9 and TRBJ1-2; D uncertain. Germline-derived CDR1 and CDR2 are SGDLS and YYNGEE. This CDR3 is 15 amino acids long. The V end was cut by 0 bases, the J end by 4 bases, with 13 bases between. CDR3 nucleotides: TGTGCCAGCAGCGTAGACGACATGCTCTCCTATGGCTACACCTTC. It specifies CASSVDDMLSYGYTF.

The chain recombines TRBV18 with TRBJ1-3, with 7 bases lining up with TRBD1. Losses at the gene ends were 4 bases for V and 0 bases for J; bases not matched to a gene: 6. This CDR3 has 16 amino acids. Per germline, CDR1 KGHSH and CDR2 LQKENI. CDR3 protein: CASSLRQGSSGNTIYF. CDR3 DNA: TGTGCCAGCTCACTTCGACAGGGCAGCTCTGGAAACACCATATATTTT.

The chain links TRBV30 to TRBJ2-7; D is undetermined. The CDR3 is 12 residues long. Germline CDR1 and CDR2: GTSNPN and SVGIG (reference sequence). Trimming shortened V by 3 bases and J by 6 bases, and 12 bases separated the two germline ends. CDR3 nucleotides: TGTGCCTGGAGCATTTCCCCGGGCGAGCAGTACTTC. Its protein is CAWSISPGEQYF.

The J gene is TRBJ2-7, the V gene TRBV28; tentatively, D is TRBD2 (6 bases). This CDR3 spans 14 amino acids. Germline V gene sequence: CDR1 MDHEN, CDR2 SYDVKM. Between the trimmed V and J ends, which lost 6 bases and 6 bases, there was a span of 18 bases. The CDR3 region is CASSLLEGWAEQYF. As DNA, the CDR3 is TGTGCCAGCAGCCTCCTGGAGGGGTGGGCCGAGCAGTACTTC.

This clone is a singleton in its sample. For the CDR3, the DNA is TGTGCCAGCAGCATGAGGGGAGGGGTCCCCGAGCAGTACTTC. This codes for CASSMRGGVPEQYF. The J gene is TRBJ2-7, the V gene TRBV7-9; TRBD2 agrees at 7 bases. This CDR3 has 14 residues. The germline gives CDR1 SEHNR, CDR2 FQNEAQ (reference sequence). V lost 5 bases, J lost 6 bases, and 10 bases stayed unmatched.

The rearrangement uses TRBV30 and TRBJ1-1; 8 bases line up with TRBD1. The CDR3 is 14 residues long. V was clipped by 0 bases and J by 1 base; unmatched bases: 1. CDR1 GTSNPN and CDR2 SVGIG come from the germline V gene (reference sequence). The CDR3 DNA reads as TGTGCCTGGAGTGTTGGGACAGGGAACACTGAAGCTTTCTTT. This codes for CAWSVGTGNTEAFF.

V and J are TRBV28 and TRBJ1-1; 8 bases fit TRBD1. V lost 8 bases to trimming and J lost 1 base; unmatched junction nucleotides: 6. Germline-derived CDR1 and CDR2 are MDHEN and SYDVKM. The CDR3 covers 14 residues. The CDR3 nucleotides are TGTGCCAGCGGAGGGGACAGGCCGAACACTGAAGCTTTCTTT. Its protein product is CASGGDRPNTEAFF. The full variable domain, completed using reference TRBV28 and TRBJ1-1, is DVKVTQSSRYLVKRTGEKVFLECVQDMDHENMFWYRQDPGLGLRLIYFSYDVKMKEKGDIPEGYSVSREKKERFSLILESASTNQTSMYLCASGGDRPNTEAFFGQGTRLTVV.

The chain combines TRBV12-3 or TRBV12-4 with TRBJ1-2; D may be TRBD1 (5 bases). The ends were cut back, 5 bases at V and 4 bases at J, with 11 bases in the middle. The CDR3 is made up of 13 amino acids. The CDR3 DNA reads TGTGCCAGCAGTCCGGACAAGAGCTATGGCTACACCTTC. It translates to CASSPDKSYGYTF.

V and J are TRBV28 and TRBJ1-2, with D perhaps TRBD1 (5 bases). V was clipped by 7 bases and J by 4 bases, with 10 bases between them. Germline V lookup: CDR1 MDHEN, CDR2 SYDVKM. This CDR3 has 12 residues. Here the CDR3 reads CASTRGGYGYTF. CDR3 nucleotide sequence: TGTGCCAGCACGCGGGGCGGCTATGGCTACACCTTC.